Each of the 5 T cell receptor beta chains below was sequenced from the same sample in a study of memory CD4+ T cells and cytomegalovirus serostatus (dated by TCRdb to the late 2010s). Single viable CD3+CD4+CD8-CD45RO+ cells were sorted as memory CD4+ T cells on a FACSAria II. The library was built by means of the immunoSEQ multiplex PCR assay. The clones in this table, taken by TCRdb from immuneACCESS, are in-frame only. Not every clone is retained; where verified, under half of the shortfall comes from an unresolved V gene, and the cause of the rest is unknown. A total of 28,000 or so clones appear in this sample, approximately 80% of them only once. The ten largest clones take up 0.85% to 1.2% of the sample. Sequenced material: memory CD4+ T cells from blood. All receptors derive from an adult in good health and CMV-seronegative.

The chain links TRBV6-1 to TRBJ1-2, with D perhaps TRBD1 (6 bases). Germline V lookup: CDR1 MNHNS, CDR2 SASEGT. With 7 bases removed from V and 7 bases from J, the gap between germline ends came to 13 bases. CDR3 size: 12 residues. CDR3 DNA sequence: TGTGCCAGCACCACAGGGATCCGTGGCTACACCTTC. Protein: CASTTGIRGYTF.

The chain is built from TRBV5-6 and TRBJ2-7; 15 bases line up with TRBD2. This CDR3 comprises 17 residues. Per the germline V gene, CDR1 is SGHDT and CDR2 is YYEEEE. Trimming removed 3 bases from V and 5 bases from J; junction bases left unmatched: 9. The chain's CDR3 is CASSSRTSGRARDEQYF. CDR3 coding DNA: TGTGCCAGCAGCTCCCGGACTAGCGGGAGGGCCCGGGACGAGCAGTACTTC.

This sequence joins TRBV6-6 and TRBJ1-2; perhaps TRBD1 as D (6 bases). V gave up 2 bases and J gave up 4 bases, with 11 bases separating them. The germline gives CDR1 MNHNY, CDR2 SVGAGI (reference sequence). The CDR3 has 14 amino acids. The CDR3 bases are TGTGCCAGCAGTTACCTGGACAGTTTCTATGGCTACACCTTC. Translating gives CASSYLDSFYGYTF.

This rearrangement joins TRBV7-7 to TRBJ2-1; D unclear. Trimming cost V 0 bases and J 5 bases, with 5 bases left between them. CDR1 and CDR2 (germline): SSHAT, FNYEAQ (reference sequence). The length of the CDR3 is 13 residues. CDR3 protein: CASSLAANNEQFF. CDR3 in DNA: TGTGCCAGCAGCTTAGCCGCTAACAATGAGCAGTTCTTC. The full variable domain, completed using reference TRBV7-7 and TRBJ2-1, is GAGVSQSPRYKVTKRGQDVTLRCDPISSHATLYWYQQALGQGPEFLTYFNYEAQPDKSGLPSDRFSAERPEGSISTLTIQRTEQRDSAMYRCASSLAANNEQFFGPGTRLTVL.

In its sample, this clone was seen a few times. This chain links TRBV7-2 with TRBJ1-5, with D possibly TRBD1 on 5 matching bases. Germline CDR1 and CDR2: SGHTA and FQGNSA. The V end was cut by 0 bases, the J end by 7 bases, with 7 bases between. CDR3 length equals 13 residues. CDR3 protein: CASSLARDQPQHF. In DNA form, the CDR3 reads TGTGCCAGCAGCTTAGCCAGGGACCAGCCCCAGCATTTT.